This TCR beta chain was observed in a study of ipilimumab plus nivolumab after autologous stem cell transplantation. The germline V and J ends were trimmed by 2 bases and 0 bases, with 15 bases remaining between them. The germline V gene has CDR1 SGDLS and CDR2 YYNGEE. CDR3 length: 18 amino acids. TCRdb keeps only in-frame clones here, not all; method: immunoSEQ multiplex PCR. Among around 84,000 clones listed, approximately 86% were seen once. This rearrangement joins TRBV9 to TRBJ1-6, with D unclear. The sample here was PBMCs, taken in a trial of ipilimumab plus nivolumab as post-transplant consolidation. The receptor was derived from a male donor with diffuse large B-cell lymphoma. The CDR3 DNA is TGTGCCAGCAGCGTTTCCAGGTCTATCAGCTCCTATAATTCACCCCTCCACTTT. Encoded protein: CASSVSRSISSYNSPLHF.